This record concerns one T cell receptor beta chain sequence. Method: immunoSEQ multiplex PCR; TCRdb's copy keeps in-frame clones and lacks some. The table has some 94,000 clones, approximately 89% seen once. Deletions cut 4 bases from V and 4 bases from J, with 20 bases between. This CDR3 region has 17 residues. Germline V CDR1 and CDR2: SEHNR, FQNEAQ (reference sequence). The data are from a study of T cell responses to AZD1222 COVID-19 vaccine. The sample consisted of peripheral blood, taken 28 days after the second AZD1222 dose. This chain uses TRBV7-9 with TRBJ1-3; D possibly corresponds to TRBD1 (6 bases). This sequence originates from an adult who received the AZD1222 COVID-19 vaccine. The CDR3 DNA sequence: TGTGCCAGCAGCTCCCCCAGACAGGCGGACTCCGGAAACACCATATATTTT. Translation: CASSSPRQADSGNTIYF.